The 29 T cell receptor beta chains below all came from one sample that was sequenced in a study of T cells in Graves' hyperthyroidism and ophthalmopathy. The source material, RNA transcripts, was used to amplify TCR beta CDR3 regions. HTBI primers drove first-round RT-PCR of the TCR CDR3. MiXCR, applied by TCRdb to the multiplex PCR reads, yields one record per CDR3 protein. The sample lists approximately 300,000 distinct CDR3 sequences, approximately 18% occurring once. The sequencing input was blood. These receptors originate from a man aged 45-65 years with Graves' ophthalmopathy.

At least ten counts were recorded for this clonotype. The chain couples TRBV28 to TRBJ1-4; D unclear. The length of the CDR3 is 14 residues. Trimming stripped 3 bases from V and 6 bases from J, with 11 bases between. Looked up from germline, CDR1 is MDHEN and CDR2 is SYDVKM. Here the CDR3 DNA reads TGTGCCAGCAGTTTTGGCACACCTGATGAAAAACTGTTTTTT. Translated, it gives CASSFGTPDEKLFF.

The V gene is TRBV2, the J gene TRBJ2-1; 9 nucleotides line up with TRBD1. Germline CDR1 reads SNHLY; CDR2 reads FYNNEI. The J segment lost 4 bases and the V segment lost 6 bases, leaving 10 bases of the junction unmatched. The CDR3 has 16 amino acids. In DNA, the CDR3 is TGTGCCAGCAGCCGCCGAGGGACAGGGTCGTACAATGAGCAGTTCTTC. This encodes CASSRRGTGSYNEQFF.

The rearrangement joins TRBV6-1 to TRBJ1-5, with 8 bases aligning to TRBD1. CDR1 is MNHNS, CDR2 SASEGT, per germline. The CDR3 loop spans 15 amino acids. V dropped 5 bases and J dropped 0; count of bases not matched to a gene: 3. CDR3 coding DNA: TGTGCCAGCAGTTCAGACAGGGGTAGCAATCAGCCCCAGCATTTT. This codes for CASSSDRGSNQPQHF.

A few counts support this clonotype. This chain links TRBV20-1 with TRBJ2-2, with D uncertain. The germline V gene encodes CDR1 DFQATT and CDR2 SNEGSKA (reference sequence). The CDR3 contains 14 residues. Deletions cut 4 bases from V and 5 bases from J, with 14 bases between. In nucleotides, the CDR3 is TGCAGTGCTAAGAGGTTGGGTTCAACCGGGGAGCTGTTTTTT. Translated, it gives CSAKRLGSTGELFF.

There are a few counts of this clonotype. The CDR3 DNA reads TGTGCCAGCAGTGAACCGGGGGACAGGGTATCAGGGGCCAACGTCCTGACTTTC. Translated, it gives CASSEPGDRVSGANVLTF. The chain links TRBV6-1 to TRBJ2-6; 9 nucleotides agree with TRBD1. V lost 2 bases to trimming and J lost 4 bases; unmatched junction nucleotides: 9. The CDR3 runs 18 residues. Germline loops: CDR1 MNHNS, CDR2 SASEGT.

Here the CDR3 DNA reads TGTGCCAGCACTCCTGGACCCCAAGCTTTCTTT. Translation: CASTPGPQAFF. This chain connects TRBV7-9 to TRBJ1-1, with unresolved D. The CDR3 is made up of 11 amino acids. Per germline, CDR1 SEHNR and CDR2 FQNEAQ (reference sequence). Trimming removed 7 bases at V and 9 bases at J, with 12 bases between.

This clonotype was counted a few times. The rearrangement uses TRBV10-2 and TRBJ2-7; D is ambiguous. Germline values: CDR1 WSHSY, CDR2 SAAADI. This CDR3 has 15 amino acids. Trimming stripped 0 bases from V and 2 bases from J, with 11 bases between. CDR3 sequence: CASSESVRAPYEQYF. The CDR3, as DNA: TGCGCCAGCAGTGAGTCCGTCCGGGCCCCCTACGAGCAGTACTTC.

There are many counts of this clonotype. The chain links TRBV11-2 to TRBJ2-7; no definite D call. V lost 1 base and J lost 0, with 10 bases in between. Per the germline V gene, CDR1 is SGHAT and CDR2 is FQNNGV. The CDR3 covers 15 residues. The DNA for the CDR3 is TGTGCCAGCAGCTTAGTTAGGACCACCTCCTACGAGCAGTACTTC. Protein product: CASSLVRTTSYEQYF.

This clonotype was observed at least ten times. The CDR3 nucleotides read TGTGCCAGCAGCTCTATTATCGACACCGGGACAGGGGACGACTACGAGCAGTACTTC. The encoded protein is CASSSIIDTGTGDDYEQYF. This sequence joins TRBV2 and TRBJ2-7; 10 nucleotides line up with TRBD1. V was pared by 6 bases and J by 3 bases, with 20 bases of the junction left unmatched. The CDR3 contains 19 residues. The germline gives CDR1 SNHLY, CDR2 FYNNEI.

At least ten counts were recorded for this clonotype. The V gene is TRBV28, the J gene TRBJ2-1; 8 bases are a match to TRBD2. The CDR3 is 17 residues long. V lost 6 bases and J lost 0; bases outside the gene matches: 10. Germline CDR1 reads MDHEN; CDR2 reads SYDVKM. CDR3 DNA sequence: TGTGCCAGCAGACGCACACTAGCGGACGCCTCCTACAATGAGCAGTTCTTC. Its protein is CASRRTLADASYNEQFF.

This chain joins TRBV3-1 and TRBJ2-7; TRBD2 aligns across 9 bases. The CDR3 is 15 amino acids. CDR1 is LGHDT, CDR2 YNNKEL, per germline (reference sequence). The trim removed 5 bases at V and 4 bases at J, leaving 9 bases unmatched. CDR3 nucleotides: TGTGCCAGCAGCTACGGCCTAGCGGGAATTTACGAGCAGTACTTC. It codes for CASSYGLAGIYEQYF.

This clonotype has only a few counts. Written as DNA, the CDR3 is TGTGCCAGCAGTTACTCGATTCAGGGGGCAAACAATGAGCAGTTCTTC. Its protein product is CASSYSIQGANNEQFF. J is TRBJ2-1 and V is TRBV6-7; 8 nucleotides agree with TRBD1. TRBV6-7 is filed as an ORF, its function uncertain. With V trimmed by 0 bases and J by 5 bases, 6 bases remained unmatched. The CDR3 consists of 16 residues.

The J gene is TRBJ1-1, the V gene TRBV5-5; no reliable D call. Germline CDR1 and CDR2: SGHKS and YYEKEE (reference sequence). Trimming pared 9 bases from V and 1 base from J, leaving 13 bases between. The CDR3 runs 13 residues. CDR3 nucleotide sequence: TGTGCCACCCGGCGGGAGAGGAACACTGAAGCTTTCTTT. Its translation: CATRRERNTEAFF.

Many counts were recorded for this clonotype. The chain links TRBV28 to TRBJ2-7, with TRBD1 identical over 8 bases. Trimming cost V 7 bases and J 2 bases; bases outside gene matches: 7. The CDR3 consists of 14 residues. CDR1 MDHEN and CDR2 SYDVKM come from the germline V gene. The CDR3 here is CASKAGGGTYEQYF. The CDR3 coding sequence is TGTGCCAGCAAAGCAGGGGGCGGAACCTACGAGCAGTACTTC.

This clonotype came up many times. The rearrangement uses TRBV6-1 and TRBJ2-7, with D unresolved. Germline-derived CDR1 and CDR2 are MNHNS and SASEGT. Between the trimmed V and J ends, which lost 8 bases and 0 bases, there was a span of 11 bases. CDR3 length: 13 residues. This chain's CDR3 is CASQDVTSYEQYF. CDR3 DNA sequence: TGTGCCAGCCAAGACGTCACCTCCTACGAGCAGTACTTC.

This clonotype was seen only a few times. This chain joins TRBV7-9 and TRBJ2-3, with TRBD2 matching 7 bases. The CDR3 runs 18 residues. Trimming at V came to 2 bases and at J to 2 bases, leaving 13 bases not matched to a gene. Per the germline V gene, CDR1 is SEHNR and CDR2 is FQNEAQ (reference sequence). The CDR3 is CASSLSAQASGITDTQYF. CDR3 in DNA: TGTGCCAGCAGCTTATCGGCCCAGGCTAGCGGTATCACAGATACGCAGTATTTT.

This clonotype has only one observation. This chain uses TRBV7-2 with TRBJ2-7; 9 nucleotides agree with TRBD2. This CDR3 is 18 amino acids long. Trimming at V came to 5 bases and at J to 0 bases, leaving 14 bases not matched to a gene. Germline V CDR1 and CDR2: SGHTA, FQGNSA. Here the CDR3 reads CASSPSVRVAGVSYEQYF. CDR3 DNA sequence: TGTGCCAGCAGCCCCTCTGTTAGGGTAGCGGGAGTCTCCTACGAGCAGTACTTC.

This clonotype was seen only once. A read error is possible here, since a much larger clone lies one base away. The chain joins TRBV12-3 or TRBV12-4 to TRBJ1-3; D not resolved. This CDR3 has 15 amino acids. Trimming removed 5 bases at V and 0 bases at J, with 11 bases between. The CDR3 here is CASSLPARSGNTIYF. CDR3 bases: TGTGCCAGCAGTCTGCCGGCACGCTCTGGAAACACCATATATTTT.

In this sample, this clonotype turned up many times. The CDR3 is CASSEGRTAFGGYTF. Here the CDR3 DNA reads TGTGCCAGCAGTGAAGGACGGACGGCATTTGGGGGCTACACCTTC. J is TRBJ1-2 and V is TRBV2; D uncertain. This CDR3 is built from 15 residues. Trimming removed 1 base at V and 8 bases at J, with 17 bases between. Per germline, CDR1 SNHLY and CDR2 FYNNEI.

This clonotype was picked up many times. The rearrangement links TRBV14 to TRBJ1-1; D gene uncertain. V shed 3 bases and J shed 3 bases, with 14 bases lying between them. The CDR3 runs to 15 residues. Germline V gene sequence: CDR1 SGHDN, CDR2 FVKESK. This CDR3 reads CASSQRTGAYTEAFF. CDR3 DNA: TGTGCCAGCAGCCAGCGAACGGGAGCCTACACTGAAGCTTTCTTT.

The chain uses TRBV5-1 and TRBJ2-7, with 12 bases aligning to TRBD2. CDR3 length equals 17 residues. Unmatched junction bases numbered 12, after V lost 4 bases and J lost 4 bases. CDR1 is SGHRS and CDR2 is YFSETQ in the germline V gene. CDR3 coding DNA: TGCGCCAGCAGCCCCGGACTAGCGGGGACGGTACCGTACGAGCAGTACTTC. Protein: CASSPGLAGTVPYEQYF.

The chain carries TRBV11-3 and TRBJ2-3, with 7 bases lining up with TRBD2. There are 16 residues in the CDR3. Germline loops: CDR1 SGHNT, CDR2 YENEEA. V was clipped by 3 bases and J by 1 base; unmatched bases: 7. CDR3 nucleotides: TGTGCCAGCAGCTTTCGGGCGGGAGAACGCACAGATACGCAGTATTTT. Encoded protein: CASSFRAGERTDTQYF.

This sequence joins TRBV28 and TRBJ1-4; D gene uncertain. Trimming took off 4 bases at V and 7 bases at J, with 7 bases between the two ends. The CDR3 covers 12 residues. Germline values: CDR1 MDHEN, CDR2 SYDVKM. The CDR3 loop is CASSSSPEKLFF. The CDR3 DNA follows: TGTGCCAGCAGTTCGTCCCCTGAAAAACTGTTTTTT.

V is TRBV20-1 and J is TRBJ2-3, with D possibly matching TRBD2 (5 bases). From germline, CDR1 is DFQATT and CDR2 SNEGSKA (reference sequence). Trimming cost V 0 bases and J 0 bases, with 10 bases left between them. The CDR3 is 15 residues long. The chain's CDR3 is CSARDVSGSTDTQYF. The CDR3 nucleotides read TGCAGTGCTAGAGATGTAAGCGGTAGCACAGATACGCAGTATTTT.

The sample holds many counts of this clonotype. The chain couples TRBV7-9 to TRBJ2-3, with 10 positions matching TRBD2. V was pared by 5 bases and J by 0 bases, with 5 bases of the junction left unmatched. Germline assignment: CDR1 SEHNR and CDR2 FQNEAQ (reference sequence). The CDR3 loop spans 16 amino acids. The CDR3 region is CASSRTSGTSTDTQYF. The CDR3 DNA follows: TGTGCCAGCAGCCGGACTAGCGGCACGAGCACAGATACGCAGTATTTT.

The CDR3 sequence: CSAYPTGRNLQPQHF. CDR3 nucleotides: TGCAGTGCTTACCCGACAGGGAGAAATCTCCAGCCCCAGCATTTT. The chain uses TRBV20-1 and TRBJ1-5, with TRBD1 identical over 7 bases. Germline trimming cut 5 bases from V and 7 bases from J; bases unmatched to any gene: 14. CDR3 size: 15 residues. Germline CDR1 and CDR2: DFQATT and SNEGSKA (reference sequence).

This clonotype was seen at least ten times. The rearrangement uses TRBV7-9 and TRBJ2-3; TRBD1 agrees at 10 bases. V shed 3 bases and J 1 base; nucleotides not matched to a gene: 4. This CDR3 has 16 amino acids. CDR1 and CDR2 from the germline V gene are SEHNR and FQNEAQ (reference sequence). This CDR3 reads CASSLGDRGGTDTQYF. The CDR3 DNA reads as TGTGCCAGCAGCTTGGGGGACAGGGGAGGCACAGATACGCAGTATTTT.

In its sample, this clonotype was seen many times. J is TRBJ1-2 and V is TRBV13, with 8 nucleotides matching TRBD1. V gave up 3 bases and J gave up 3 bases; unmatched junction bases: 6. CDR3 size: 15 residues. Germline V lookup: CDR1 PRHDT, CDR2 FYEKMQ (reference sequence). CDR3: CASSLLGQVDYGYTF. CDR3 coding DNA: TGTGCCAGCAGCTTGTTGGGACAGGTGGACTATGGCTACACCTTC.

This rearrangement joins TRBV28 to TRBJ1-3; D remains unclear. The CDR3 length is 14 residues. V gave up 4 bases and J gave up 3 bases, with 10 bases separating them. Germline V gives CDR1 MDHEN, CDR2 SYDVKM. The CDR3 region is CASSSSVGGNTIYF. For the CDR3, the DNA is TGTGCCAGCAGTTCGTCGGTTGGTGGAAACACCATATATTTT.